This TCR beta chain was observed in a study of T cell repertoires in cytomegalovirus infection. Study outcomes and limitations: Pooled public TCR beta family frequency picked out CMV carriers with the relevant HLA.

Germline V gene lookup returns CDR1 SGHVS and CDR2 FNYEAQ. Germline trimming cut 8 bases from V and 4 bases from J; bases unmatched to any gene: 15. The CDR3 is 17 residues long. Using its own MiXCR run on the reads, TCRdb lists one record per CDR3 protein. The table has some 270,000 distinct CDR3 sequences, approximately 17% seen once. This clonotype was counted many times. Its antigen is unknown. This clonotype was obtained from a human donor in good health (CMV status not recorded). Some clones in this sample may be carry-over from other donors' samples. Specimen: CD8+ T cells from PBMCs. This chain links TRBV7-6 with TRBJ2-2; 8 bases agree with TRBD2. This CDR3 reads CASGFFSGEDITGELFF. The CDR3 nucleotides are TGTGCCAGCGGGTTTTTTAGCGGGGAGGATATCACCGGGGAGCTGTTTTTT.